This TCR beta chain is from a study of blood T cells in healthy people across ages. Study observations and caveats: A greater number of naive CD4+ cells and higher diversity distinguished long-lived donors from aged donors. Without sorted subsets, naive and antigen-experienced compartments could not be conclusively compared.

This CDR3 spans 14 amino acids. Germline values: CDR1 SGHTA, CDR2 FQGNSA. Trimming pared 1 base from V and 6 bases from J, leaving 9 bases between. Next came a second PCR, run for about 7 to 11 cycles, which used a sample-barcoded 5' primer along with a J-beta primer mix. MiXCR, applied by TCRdb to the 5' RACE reads, yields one record per CDR3 protein. The data hold some 1,500,000 distinct CDR3 sequences, with 35% to 45% observed a single time. As concerns this clonotype: Its antigen remains unidentified.

The chain combines TRBV7-2 with TRBJ2-2; no clear D. The receptor was isolated from a woman aged 18-35 years in good health. Sequencing was done on a sample of blood. CDR3 bases: TGTGCCAGCAGCTTAGTGGGTTTCCCCGGGGAGCTGTTTTTT. Translated: CASSLVGFPGELFF.